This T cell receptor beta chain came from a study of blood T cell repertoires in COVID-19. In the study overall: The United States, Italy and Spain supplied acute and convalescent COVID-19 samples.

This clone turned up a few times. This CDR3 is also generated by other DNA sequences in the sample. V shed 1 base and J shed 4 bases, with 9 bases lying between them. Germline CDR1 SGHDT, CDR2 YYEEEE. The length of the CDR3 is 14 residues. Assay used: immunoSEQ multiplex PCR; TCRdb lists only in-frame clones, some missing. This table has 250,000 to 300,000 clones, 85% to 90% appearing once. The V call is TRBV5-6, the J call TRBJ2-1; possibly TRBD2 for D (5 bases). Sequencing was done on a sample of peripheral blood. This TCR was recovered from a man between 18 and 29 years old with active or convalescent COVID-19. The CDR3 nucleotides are TGTGCCAGCAGCTTGACCAGCGGATACAATGAGCAGTTCTTC. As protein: CASSLTSGYNEQFF.